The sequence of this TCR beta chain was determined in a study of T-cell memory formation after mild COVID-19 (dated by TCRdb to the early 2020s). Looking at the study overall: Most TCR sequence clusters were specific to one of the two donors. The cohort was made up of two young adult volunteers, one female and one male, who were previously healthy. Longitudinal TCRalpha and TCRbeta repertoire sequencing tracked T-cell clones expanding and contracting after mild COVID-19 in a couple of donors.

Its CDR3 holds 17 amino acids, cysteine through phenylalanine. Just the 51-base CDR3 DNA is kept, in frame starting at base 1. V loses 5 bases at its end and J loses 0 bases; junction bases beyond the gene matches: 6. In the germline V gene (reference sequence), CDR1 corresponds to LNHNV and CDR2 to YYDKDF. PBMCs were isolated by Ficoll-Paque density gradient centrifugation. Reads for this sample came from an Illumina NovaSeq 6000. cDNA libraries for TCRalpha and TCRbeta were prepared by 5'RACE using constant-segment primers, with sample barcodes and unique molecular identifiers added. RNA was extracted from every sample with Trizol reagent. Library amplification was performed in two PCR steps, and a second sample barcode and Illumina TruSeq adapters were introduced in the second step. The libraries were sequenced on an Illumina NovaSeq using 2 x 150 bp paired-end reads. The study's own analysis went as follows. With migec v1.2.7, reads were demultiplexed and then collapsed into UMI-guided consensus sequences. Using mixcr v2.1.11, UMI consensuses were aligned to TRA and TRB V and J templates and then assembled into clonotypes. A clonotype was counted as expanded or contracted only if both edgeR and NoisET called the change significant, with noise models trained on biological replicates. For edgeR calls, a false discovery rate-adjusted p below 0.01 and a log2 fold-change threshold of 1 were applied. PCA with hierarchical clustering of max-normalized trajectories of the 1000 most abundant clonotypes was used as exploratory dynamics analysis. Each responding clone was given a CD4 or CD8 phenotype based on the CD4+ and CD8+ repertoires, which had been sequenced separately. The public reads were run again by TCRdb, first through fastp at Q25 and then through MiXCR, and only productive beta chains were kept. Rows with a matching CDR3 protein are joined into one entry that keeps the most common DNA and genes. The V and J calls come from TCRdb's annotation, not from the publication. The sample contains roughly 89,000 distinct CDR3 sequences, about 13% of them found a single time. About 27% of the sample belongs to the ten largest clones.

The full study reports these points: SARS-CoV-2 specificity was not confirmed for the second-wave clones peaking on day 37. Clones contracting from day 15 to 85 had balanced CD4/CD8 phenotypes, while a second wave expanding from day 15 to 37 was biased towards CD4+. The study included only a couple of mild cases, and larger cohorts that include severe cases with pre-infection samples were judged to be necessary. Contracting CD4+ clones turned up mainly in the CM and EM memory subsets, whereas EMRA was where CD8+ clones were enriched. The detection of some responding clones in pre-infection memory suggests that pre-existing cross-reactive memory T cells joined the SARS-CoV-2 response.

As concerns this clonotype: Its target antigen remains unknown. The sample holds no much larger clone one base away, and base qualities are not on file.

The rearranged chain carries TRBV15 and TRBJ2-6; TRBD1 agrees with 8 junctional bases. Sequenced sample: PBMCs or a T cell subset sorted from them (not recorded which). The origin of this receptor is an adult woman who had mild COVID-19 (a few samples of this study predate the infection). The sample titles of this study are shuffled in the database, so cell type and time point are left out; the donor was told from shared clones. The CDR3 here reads CATSGRGPPSGANVLTF. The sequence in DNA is TGTGCCACCAGCGGCAGGGGGCCTCCCTCTGGGGCCAACGTCCTGACTTTC.